These T cell receptor beta chains were read from a single sample in a study of T cell repertoires in cytomegalovirus infection. Their antigens remain unidentified. MiXCR, applied by TCRdb to the reads, yields one record per CDR3 protein. The sample includes around 540,000 distinct CDR3 sequences, 33% of them seen just once. The sequencing here drew on cultured PBMCs, taken from culture after CMV antigen stimulation. The receptor source for this set is a human donor in good health (CMV status not recorded). Some clones in this sample may be carry-over from other donors' samples. Each CDR3 is given with its conserved first and last residue. Fields, in order: J gene, clone size, D gene, V gene, CDR3 protein, CDR3 DNA. D genes are given only for firm matches. Rows give clone size only sometimes, using once, few, many, or a class for an expanded clone.

TRBJ1-2 . . TRBV6-2/TRBV6-3 CASTSSGRDHGYTF TGTGCCAGCACCTCCTCGGGCAGGGATCATGGCTACACCTTC
TRBJ2-1 few . TRBV7-6 CASSLASTARLSNEQFF TGTGCCAGCAGCTTAGCGTCAACAGCAAGATTAAGCAATGAGCAGTTCTTC
TRBJ1-2 few TRBD1 TRBV7-9 CASTGQGNYGYTF TGTGCCAGCACCGGACAGGGGAACTATGGCTACACCTTC
TRBJ2-1 few TRBD2 TRBV29-1 CRVVAGIYNEQFF TGCAGGGTGGTAGCGGGTATCTACAATGAGCAGTTCTTC
TRBJ2-5 . TRBD1 TRBV12-3/TRBV12-4 CASSTLRGSQETQYF TGTGCCAGCAGTACACTCAGGGGGAGTCAAGAGACCCAGTACTTC
TRBJ2-7 . TRBD1 TRBV6-5 CASRRGTGDYEQYF TGTGCCAGCAGAAGGGGGACAGGGGATTACGAGCAGTACTTC
TRBJ1-4 few . TRBV7-2 CASSPAGVGEKLFF TGTGCCAGCAGCCCGGCGGGGGTTGGTGAAAAACTGTTTTTT
TRBJ1-2 . . TRBV20-1 CSATKGDGYTF TGCAGTGCAACGAAGGGGGATGGCTACACCTTC
TRBJ2-1 many TRBD1 TRBV24-1 CATSDFGSTGGSYNEQFF TGTGCCACCAGTGATTTCGGATCCACAGGGGGATCCTACAATGAGCAGTTCTTC
TRBJ2-1 many TRBD2 TRBV7-2 CASSLESASGSYEQFF TGTGCCAGCAGCTTAGAGTCGGCTAGCGGGAGTTATGAGCAGTTCTTC
TRBJ2-5 few . TRBV7-2 CASSPQLVQYF TGTGCCAGCAGCCCCCAACTAGTGCAGTACTTC
TRBJ1-1 many . TRBV7-2 CASSLDLYTEAFF TGTGCCAGCAGCTTAGATCTTTACACTGAAGCTTTCTTT
TRBJ2-3 . TRBD1 TRBV5-1 CASSERQGGTDTQYF TGCGCCAGCAGCGAACGACAGGGAGGCACAGATACGCAGTATTTT
TRBJ2-2 . TRBD2 TRBV7-2 CASSLVGGTSANTGELFF TGTGCCAGCAGCTTAGTAGGGGGGACTAGCGCAAACACCGGGGAGCTGTTTTTT
TRBJ2-2 many TRBD1 TRBV7-2 CASTPTGVSGELFF TGTGCCAGCACACCTACAGGGGTGTCCGGGGAGCTGTTTTTT
TRBJ1-2 . . TRBV12-3/TRBV12-4 CASSFLPGTLANYGYTF TGTGCCAGCAGTTTCCTTCCCGGGACGCTTGCTAACTATGGCTACACCTTC
TRBJ2-7 . . TRBV7-8 CASSLELPYEQYF TGTGCCAGCAGCTTAGAACTACCCTACGAGCAGTACTTC
TRBJ2-1 few . TRBV6-2/TRBV6-3 CASNQPPYDEQFF TGTGCCAGCAACCAACCACCGTACGATGAGCAGTTCTTC
TRBJ2-1 . . TRBV12-3/TRBV12-4 CASRNQGGQRYNEQFF TGTGCCAGCAGAAATCAGGGGGGACAGCGATACAATGAGCAGTTCTTC
TRBJ1-1 few . TRBV14 CASSQWGFEAFF TGTGCCAGCAGCCAATGGGGATTTGAAGCTTTCTTT
TRBJ2-1 . TRBD2 TRBV7-6 CASSLVGGGSGSNEQFF TGTGCCAGCAGCTTAGTCGGTGGCGGGAGTGGTTCTAATGAGCAGTTCTTC
TRBJ1-2 few TRBD1 TRBV28 CASSLGDRGHTPRYGYTF TGTGCCAGCAGTTTAGGCGACAGGGGGCATACACCCCGCTATGGCTACACCTTC
TRBJ2-1 . TRBD2 TRBV7-2 CASSFSHDLTSGKQFF TGTGCCAGCAGCTTTTCTCACGATCTGACTAGCGGGAAGCAGTTCTTC
TRBJ2-1 few TRBD2 TRBV11-2 CASSLALAGEEQFF TGTGCCAGCAGCTTAGCACTAGCGGGAGAGGAGCAGTTCTTC
TRBJ1-2 once . TRBV5-6 CASSLVRTLYGYTF TGTGCCAGCAGCTTGGTACGGACTCTGTATGGCTACACCTTC
TRBJ2-1 once TRBD1 TRBV5-1 CASSLTPGQSYNEQFF TGCGCCAGCAGCTTGACACCGGGACAGTCCTACAATGAGCAGTTCTTC
TRBJ1-6 . . TRBV12-3/TRBV12-4 CASTPGPSDSPLHF TGTGCCAGCACCCCGGGACCTTCTGATTCACCCCTCCACTTT
TRBJ2-1 few . TRBV7-8 CASSYTAELAYNEQFF TGTGCCAGCAGCTACACAGCAGAGTTGGCCTACAATGAGCAGTTCTTC
TRBJ2-1 many . TRBV7-2 CASIRSGGNYNEQFF TGTGCCAGCATCAGGAGTGGGGGCAACTACAATGAGCAGTTCTTC
TRBJ2-1 . . TRBV12-3/TRBV12-4 CASSPIALANEQFF TGTGCCAGCAGTCCCATCGCCTTAGCCAATGAGCAGTTCTTC
TRBJ2-7 . . TRBV4-1 CASSQVSAKSSYEQYF TGCGCCAGCAGCCAAGTTAGCGCAAAGTCTTCTTACGAGCAGTACTTC
TRBJ2-3 . TRBD2 TRBV6-6 CASSSSSGASTDTQYF TGTGCCAGCAGTTCATCTAGCGGGGCTAGCACAGATACGCAGTATTTT
TRBJ2-1 . TRBD2 TRBV29-1 CSVEVGTSGTTQLSYNEQFF TGCAGCGTTGAAGTAGGGACTAGCGGGACAACTCAGCTTTCCTACAATGAGCAGTTCTTC
TRBJ2-2 . TRBD2 TRBV7-7 CASSRKAGVGTGELFF TGTGCTAGCAGCCGGAAAGCGGGAGTTGGCACCGGGGAGCTGTTTTTT
TRBJ2-7 few . TRBV6-1 CASSHLPQVRYEQYF TGTGCCAGCAGTCACCTCCCCCAGGTTAGGTACGAGCAGTACTTC
TRBJ2-5 . . TRBV20-1 CSARPQGGETQYF TGCAGTGCTAGACCCCAGGGGGGAGAGACCCAGTACTTC
TRBJ2-3 once TRBD2 TRBV6-8 CASSYRLAGETDTQYF TGTGCCAGCAGTTACAGGTTAGCGGGAGAAACAGATACGCAGTATTTT
TRBJ2-2 . TRBD1 TRBV4-1 CASSQGTGDGGELFF TGCGCCAGCAGCCAAGGGACAGGGGATGGCGGGGAGCTGTTTTTT
TRBJ2-1 few . TRBV20-1 CSARGWGYNEQFF TGCAGTGCTAGGGGGTGGGGCTACAATGAGCAGTTCTTC
TRBJ1-1 few . TRBV12-3/TRBV12-4 CASQLMAGNTEAFF TGTGCCAGCCAGTTAATGGCAGGGAACACTGAAGCTTTCTTT
TRBJ1-1 . . TRBV12-3/TRBV12-4 CASSLSPANTEAFF TGTGCCAGCAGTTTAAGTCCAGCGAACACTGAAGCTTTCTTT
TRBJ2-5 . TRBD2 TRBV7-2 CASSFGRTSGIETQYF TGTGCCAGCAGCTTCGGCCGGACTAGCGGGATAGAGACCCAGTACTTC
TRBJ2-1 many TRBD1 TRBV7-9 CASSPRDRVNEQFF TGTGCCAGCAGCCCGCGGGACAGGGTCAATGAGCAGTTCTTC
TRBJ2-3 . . TRBV5-3 CASSLGQFIPLRSDTQYF TGTGCCAGCAGCTTAGGACAGTTTATACCCCTTAGGTCAGATACGCAGTATTTT
TRBJ2-5 many . TRBV7-2 CASSSTPSRAETQYF TGTGCCAGCAGCTCCACCCCCTCTAGGGCAGAGACCCAGTACTTC
TRBJ1-3 many . TRBV11-2 CASSLLLGNTIYF TGTGCCAGCAGCTTACTCTTAGGAAACACCATATATTTT
TRBJ1-2 few TRBD1 TRBV11-2 CASSFLLGQGKGYTF TGTGCCAGCAGCTTCTTACTTGGACAGGGGAAGGGCTACACCTTC
TRBJ2-7 . . TRBV6-2/TRBV6-3 CASIDVGRGPYEQYF TGTGCCAGCATCGATGTCGGTCGGGGACCCTACGAGCAGTACTTC
TRBJ2-7 few TRBD1 TRBV11-1 CASSNRTGTYEQYF TGTGCCAGCAGCAACAGGACAGGGACCTACGAGCAGTACTTC
TRBJ1-1 many . TRBV7-2 CASSLGGEAFF TGTGCCAGCAGCTTGGGAGGTGAAGCTTTCTTT
TRBJ1-6 . . TRBV4-1 CASSQGQGLIVSYNSPLHF TGCGCCAGCAGCCAAGGGCAGGGGCTGATCGTCTCCTATAATTCACCCCTCCACTTT
TRBJ2-3 . TRBD2 TRBV7-6 CASSPLAGGKDTQYF TGTGCCAGCAGCCCGCTGGCGGGAGGGAAAGATACGCAGTATTTT
TRBJ2-1 . . TRBV5-4 CASSLAPNNEQFF TGTGCCAGCAGCTTGGCACCAAACAATGAGCAGTTCTTC
TRBJ2-7 many . TRBV27 CASSLSSGGGQYF TGTGCCAGCAGTTTGAGTAGCGGAGGAGGGCAGTACTTC
TRBJ2-7 few . TRBV7-8 CASSLVSGNYEQYF TGTGCCAGCAGCTTAGTTTCGGGAAACTACGAGCAGTACTTC
TRBJ2-1 few . TRBV6-2/TRBV6-3 CASSYSDSISEQFF TGTGCCAGCAGTTACTCTGATAGTATTAGTGAGCAGTTCTTC
TRBJ2-4 many TRBD2 TRBV7-2 CASSRGLAGGWDIQYF TGTGCCAGCAGCCGGGGACTAGCGGGAGGATGGGACATTCAGTACTTC
TRBJ2-5 few TRBD2 TRBV27 CASSSGGLAEETQYF TGTGCCAGCAGTTCGGGGGGACTAGCGGAAGAGACCCAGTACTTC